A single sample is the source of the 30 T cell receptor beta chains below, sequenced in a study of OX40 agonist ivuxolimab in advanced cancers. The data were produced by immunoSEQ multiplex PCR, yet TCRdb's version contains in-frame clones alone and is incomplete. The table shows about 48,000 clones, with about 88% occurring only once. The sequences come from CD4+ or CD8+ T cells sorted from blood, collected in a trial of the OX40 agonist ivuxolimab. The source of these receptors is an adult with an advanced solid tumor such as melanoma, head and neck, liver or kidney cancer.

This clone was found a few times. The rearrangement uses TRBV29-1 and TRBJ2-7; the D gene is possibly TRBD1 (5 bases). The V gene lost 7 bases and the J gene lost 6 bases, with 19 bases spanning the gap. The V gene's germline CDR1 is SQVTM and CDR2 ANQGSEA. The CDR3 length is 13 residues. CDR3 in amino acids: CSAKTALRSEQYF. Here the CDR3 DNA reads TGCAGCGCTAAGACAGCCCTGAGGAGCGAGCAGTACTTC.

The chain uses TRBV4-1 and TRBJ2-7; 11 nucleotides align to TRBD2. The V gene end was trimmed by 4 bases and the J gene end by 5 bases; junction bases not matched to a gene: 13. This CDR3 is 17 amino acids long. CDR1 is MGHRA, CDR2 YSYEKL, per germline. The CDR3 loop reads CASSRGGLAVLGNEQYF. CDR3 sequence (DNA): TGCGCCAGCAGCCGAGGGGGACTAGCGGTCTTGGGAAACGAGCAGTACTTC.

This chain joins TRBV4-2 and TRBJ1-4; the D gene is possibly TRBD1 (6 bases). The CDR3 consists of 16 residues. Looked up from germline, CDR1 is LGHNA and CDR2 is YNFKEQ. Trimming left V 0 bases short and J 2 bases short, with 10 bases between. The CDR3 is CASSQDSGGTNEKLFF. The CDR3 DNA reads as TGTGCCAGCAGCCAAGATTCGGGGGGCACTAATGAAAAACTGTTTTTT.

The J gene is TRBJ2-1, the V gene TRBV14, with D unresolved. The V end was cut by 1 base, the J end by 5 bases, with 6 bases between. CDR3 length: 13 amino acids. CDR1 and CDR2 (germline): SGHDN, FVKESK. CDR3 sequence: CASSQGLNNEQFF. The CDR3 nucleotides read TGTGCCAGCAGCCAAGGGCTGAACAATGAGCAGTTCTTC.

The gene calls are TRBV28 and TRBJ2-5; D uncertain. Germline CDR1 and CDR2: MDHEN and SYDVKM. V was trimmed by 5 bases and J by 14 bases, leaving 21 bases between them. The CDR3 totals 13 residues. In DNA, the CDR3 is TGTGCCAGCAGTCACCCAGAGAGGCCACATGATTACTTC. Amino acids: CASSHPERPHDYF. The entire variable domain, with the rest obtained from reference TRBV28 and TRBJ2-5, is as follows: DVKVTQSSRYLVKRTGEKVFLECVQDMDHENMFWYRQDPGLGLRLIYFSYDVKMKEKGDIPEGYSVSREKKERFSLILESASTNQTSMYLCASSHPERPHDYFGPGTRLLVL.

The J gene is TRBJ1-1, the V gene TRBV7-3; 9 bases are a match to TRBD1. V trimming: 2 bases; J trimming: 7 bases; junction bases outside the gene matches: 2. This CDR3 has 13 amino acids. Germline CDR1 SGHTA, CDR2 FQGTGA. Here the CDR3 DNA reads TGTGCCAGCAGCTTATGGGGACAGGGTGAAGCTTTCTTT. Translating gives CASSLWGQGEAFF. The variable domain in full, completed from reference TRBV7-3 and TRBJ1-1, reads GAGVSQTPSNKVTEKGKYVELRCDPISGHTALYWYRQSLGQGPEFLIYFQGTGAADDSGLPNDRFFAVRPEGSVSTLKIQRTERGDSAVYLCASSLWGQGEAFFGQGTRLTVV.

The chain carries TRBV6-5 and TRBJ1-1, with 7 bases aligning to TRBD1. The CDR3 length is 14 residues. The V segment lost 10 bases and the J segment 7 bases; nucleotides outside the gene matches: 15. CDR1 is MNHEY and CDR2 is SVGAGI in the germline V gene. DNA for the CDR3: TGTGCCATCGAAACCAGGGGGAGGGCTAATGAAGCTTTCTTT. Translating gives CAIETRGRANEAFF.

The V call is TRBV5-1, the J call TRBJ2-6; D ambiguous. With 6 bases removed from V and 0 bases from J, the gap between germline ends came to 10 bases. CDR3 length: 15 amino acids. Germline assignment: CDR1 SGHRS and CDR2 YFSETQ. CDR3 amino acids: CASTISVSGANVLTF. For the CDR3, the DNA is TGCGCCAGCACCATCAGCGTCTCTGGGGCCAACGTCCTGACTTTC.

The rearrangement uses TRBV30 and TRBJ2-7; maybe TRBD1 (6 bases). The V gene's germline CDR1 is GTSNPN and CDR2 SVGIG (reference sequence). This CDR3 region has 11 residues. V lost 5 bases and J 3 bases, leaving 8 bases between the germline ends. CDR3: CAWDRFYEQYF. The CDR3 nucleotides are TGTGCCTGGGACAGGTTCTACGAGCAGTACTTC.

This chain links TRBV28 with TRBJ1-2; the match to TRBD1 covers 8 bases. Germline CDR1 reads MDHEN; CDR2 reads SYDVKM. V lost 5 bases, J lost 4 bases, and 6 bases stayed unmatched. The CDR3 has 14 residues. CDR3 sequence (DNA): TGTGCCAGCAGTACCGGACAGGGCTTCTATGGCTACACCTTC. Translation: CASSTGQGFYGYTF.

The V and J genes are TRBV15 and TRBJ1-5; 9 positions agree with TRBD1. In germline, CDR1 is LNHNV, CDR2 YYDKDF (reference sequence). The ends lost 5 bases at V and 10 bases at J; junction bases unmatched: 6. The length of the CDR3 is 13 residues. The CDR3 DNA is TGTGCCACCAGCGGACACAGGGGGCAACCCCAGCATTTT. The encoded protein is CATSGHRGQPQHF.

This rearrangement joins TRBV5-1 to TRBJ2-3, with TRBD2 matching over 8 bases. From germline, CDR1 is SGHRS and CDR2 YFSETQ. The V and J ends lost 5 bases and 5 bases, in that order; junction bases with no gene match: 7. This CDR3 has 14 residues. The CDR3 spells CASSSSLAGDTQYF. The CDR3 DNA reads TGCGCCAGCAGTTCGTCCCTAGCGGGAGATACGCAGTATTTT.

The gene calls are TRBV15 and TRBJ2-7; D is perhaps TRBD1 (5 bases). The germline V and J ends were trimmed by 0 bases and 1 base, with 10 bases remaining between them. This CDR3 contains 15 residues. Germline CDR1 reads LNHNV; CDR2 reads YYDKDF (reference sequence). DNA of the CDR3: TGTGCCACCAGCAGAGAAGGGGCCAGTTCCTACGAGCAGTACTTC. It specifies CATSREGASSYEQYF.

In this sample, this clone turned up once. The chain is built from TRBV19 and TRBJ2-1; 7 bases are a match to TRBD2. The CDR3 extends over 17 amino acids. V shed 6 bases, J shed 7 bases, and the junction held 18 bases outside the gene matches. Germline V gene data show CDR1 as LNHDA and CDR2 as SQIVND (reference sequence). The DNA of the CDR3 is TGTGCCAGTAGCCCTCTGGCGGGAGACCCCCTCAGTAATGAGCAGTTCTTC. It is translated as CASSPLAGDPLSNEQFF.

V gene TRBV10-3 combines with J gene TRBJ1-1, with 7 bases identical to TRBD1. The V gene end was trimmed by 2 bases and the J gene end by 0 bases; junction bases not matched to a gene: 6. Germline values: CDR1 ENHRY, CDR2 SYGVKD. The CDR3 is 16 residues long. CDR3 nucleotides: TGTGCCATCAGTGAGGGGCCGGGACAGTTGAACACTGAAGCTTTCTTT. As protein: CAISEGPGQLNTEAFF.

The V and J genes are TRBV7-2 and TRBJ2-7, with TRBD2 identical over 9 bases. This CDR3 comprises 15 residues. Trimming took 1 base from V and 2 from J; bases not matched to a gene: 3. CDR1 and CDR2 (germline): SGHTA, FQGNSA. CDR3 DNA sequence: TGTGCCAGCAGCTTAGGGCCTAGCGGGACCTACGAGCAGTACTTC. This translates into CASSLGPSGTYEQYF.

The chain combines TRBV27 with TRBJ2-5, with 9 bases aligning to TRBD1. Germline-derived CDR1 and CDR2 are MNHEY and SMNVEV (reference sequence). V gave up 3 bases and J gave up 5 bases; unmatched junction bases: 10. The CDR3 totals 16 residues. In DNA form, the CDR3 reads TGTGCCAGCAGTTTGAGGTCGGGACAGGGCGGGGAGACCCAGTACTTC. Translated: CASSLRSGQGGETQYF.

V usage is TRBV7-3 and J usage is TRBJ1-1, with D possibly being TRBD1 (6 bases). The CDR3 consists of 13 residues. Germline CDR1 and CDR2: SGHTA and FQGTGA. The ends were cut back, 1 base at V and 8 bases at J, with 11 bases in the middle. The CDR3 nucleotides read TGTGCCAGCAGCTTAATGCCCAGGGGAGAAGCTTTCTTT. Translating it yields CASSLMPRGEAFF.

This chain links TRBV5-1 with TRBJ2-5; D is ambiguous. Germline V gene data show CDR1 as SGHRS and CDR2 as YFSETQ. Deletions cut 4 bases from V and 5 bases from J, with 15 bases between. The CDR3 covers 14 residues. CDR3 sequence: CASSMSGPGETQYF. CDR3 nucleotide sequence: TGCGCCAGCAGCATGAGTGGGCCCGGGGAGACCCAGTACTTC.

V and J are TRBV15 and TRBJ2-5; D assignment may be TRBD1 or TRBD2 (6 bases each). Germline V gene sequence: CDR1 LNHNV, CDR2 YYDKDF (reference sequence). V shed 5 bases and J shed 5 bases, with 15 bases lying between them. The CDR3 runs to 14 residues. The CDR3 sequence: CATSLKGGSETQYF. The CDR3 DNA reads TGTGCCACCAGCCTTAAGGGGGGATCGGAGACCCAGTACTTC.

The J gene is TRBJ2-1, the V gene TRBV5-1, with TRBD1 identical over 7 bases. The J segment lost 6 bases and the V segment lost 4 bases, leaving 4 bases of the junction unmatched. This CDR3 contains 13 residues. From germline, CDR1 is SGHRS and CDR2 YFSETQ. The CDR3 DNA sequence: TGCGCCAGCAGCCCGGGACAGATCAATGAGCAGTTCTTC. Its protein product is CASSPGQINEQFF.

V usage is TRBV29-1 and J usage is TRBJ2-3; the D is unclear. CDR1 is SQVTM, CDR2 ANQGSEA, per germline. The V end lost 4 bases, the J end lost 6 bases, and 8 bases lay between the germline ends. The CDR3 runs to 11 residues. CDR3 amino acids: CSVVYWDTQYF. CDR3 coding DNA: TGCAGCGTTGTGTACTGGGATACGCAGTATTTT.

Only a few counts were recorded for this clone. The chain is built from TRBV28 and TRBJ1-2; D gene ambiguous. In germline, CDR1 is MDHEN, CDR2 SYDVKM. V lost 3 bases to trimming and J lost 5 bases, with 7 bases between them. The CDR3 is 12 residues long. The DNA for the CDR3 is TGTGCCAGCAGTTTTGAGGGATATGGCTACACCTTC. Translating it yields CASSFEGYGYTF.

As to this clone: Mismatch with germline at one junction end may stem from a read error. This sample also contains other DNA sequences that code for the same CDR3. The rearrangement joins TRBV28 to TRBJ2-7; TRBD2 matches at 13 bases. CDR3 length: 15 residues. CDR1 MDHEN and CDR2 SYDVKM come from the germline V gene. DNA of the CDR3: TGTGCCAGCAGCGGACTAGCGGGAGCGAAGTACGAGCAGTACTTT. It yields the protein CASSGLAGAKYEQYF.

V usage is TRBV5-1 and J usage is TRBJ2-5; D is perhaps TRBD1 or TRBD2 (6 bases each). V lost 1 base, J lost 5 bases, and 12 bases lay in between. From germline, CDR1 is SGHRS and CDR2 YFSETQ. CDR3 length equals 14 residues. CDR3 DNA sequence: TGCGCCAGCAGCTTGACCGGGGGCGAGGAGACCCAGTACTTC. Encoded protein: CASSLTGGEETQYF.

This clone was seen a single time. The chain recombines TRBV11-2 with TRBJ1-2, with D possibly being TRBD1 (5 bases). The germline gives CDR1 SGHAT, CDR2 FQNNGV. The CDR3 runs to 17 residues. V lost 0 bases to trimming and J lost 5 bases, with 19 bases between them. The CDR3 DNA is TGTGCCAGCAGCTTAGAGCTGGTCTTCGGGGGAGGGTATGGCTACACCTTC. Translation gives CASSLELVFGGGYGYTF.

The rearrangement uses TRBV4-1 and TRBJ2-1; D gene uncertain. This CDR3 region has 16 residues. V lost 2 bases and J lost 5, with 16 bases in between. Germline CDR1 MGHRA, CDR2 YSYEKL. The CDR3 protein is CASSQPARNEDNEQFF. The CDR3 DNA reads TGCGCCAGCAGCCAACCGGCAAGAAATGAGGACAATGAGCAGTTCTTC.

The chain combines TRBV11-3 with TRBJ2-7, with 13 nucleotides matching TRBD2. Trimming took 0 bases from V and 5 from J; bases not matched to a gene: 4. Germline-derived CDR1 and CDR2 are SGHNT and YENEEA. The CDR3 covers 16 residues. Written as DNA, the CDR3 is TGTGCCAGCAGCTTAGATGAACTAGCGGGAGGGCACGAGCAGTACTTC. This codes for CASSLDELAGGHEQYF.

The V and J genes are TRBV29-1 and TRBJ2-1, with TRBD2 matching 12 bases. Germline V gene sequence: CDR1 SQVTM, CDR2 ANQGSEA. The length of the CDR3 is 15 residues. After removal of 7 bases from V and 5 bases from J, the junction contained 9 bases not matched to a gene. CDR3 nucleotides: TGCAGCGCTCCCAATGGACTAGCGGGAAACAATGAGCAGTTCTTC. Encoded protein: CSAPNGLAGNNEQFF.

The chain carries TRBV10-3 and TRBJ2-6; the D is unclear. The CDR3 has 16 residues. V lost 6 bases and J lost 2, with 14 bases in between. Germline V gene sequence: CDR1 ENHRY, CDR2 SYGVKD. CDR3 bases: TGTGCCATCAGGGCCGGGTCGGTAGCTGGGGCCAACGTCCTGACTTTC. It specifies CAIRAGSVAGANVLTF.